A selection of T cell receptor beta chains follows, all from one sample in a study of blood T cell repertoires in COVID-19. Sequencing used immunoSEQ multiplex PCR; TCRdb keeps in-frame clones, though not all of them. The sample carries 190,000 or so clones, 75% to 90% recorded once. Sequencing was performed on PBMCs or T cells enriched from blood (not recorded which). Every receptor here comes from a man in his forties or fifties who had recovered from COVID-19. CDR3s include the opening cysteine and the closing phenylalanine or tryptophan. Each record gives: V gene, J gene, D gene, clone size, CDR3 DNA, CDR3 protein. A D gene is named only where the DNA matches it firmly. Clone size is given for some rows only: seen once, a few or many times, or a class if the clone is expanded.

TRBV19	TRBJ2-5	TRBD2	-	TGTGCCAGTAGTATAGGTCGGGAGGTGGCCCAGTACTTC	CASSIGREVAQYF
TRBV9	TRBJ2-7	TRBD2	-	TGTGCCAGCAGCGGGACTAGTGTCTACGAGCAGTACTTC	CASSGTSVYEQYF
TRBV11-2	TRBJ2-1	TRBD1	-	TGTGCCAGCAGCTTAGGGGGACAGTTAAATGAGCAGTTCTTC	CASSLGGQLNEQFF
TRBV3-1/TRBV3-2	TRBJ1-6	-	-	TGTGCCAGCAGAAACTGGGGGGGGACTGACCTCCACTTT	CASRNWGGTDLHF
TRBV5-1	TRBJ1-3	-	once	TGCGCCAGCAGCTCAGGGAATAGACAAGGAAACACCATATATTTT	CASSSGNRQGNTIYF
TRBV10-2	TRBJ1-5	-	few	TGCGCGGGGGGTCCTAGCAATCAGCCCCAGCATTTT	CAGGPSNQPQHF
TRBV5-1	TRBJ1-1	-	-	TGCGCCAGCAGCTTGGCCGGGATGGTTGCTGAAGCTTTCTTT	CASSLAGMVAEAFF
TRBV18	TRBJ1-3	TRBD1	-	TGTGCCAGCTCACCAAACAGGGGGCTTGGAGGAAACACCATATATTTT	CASSPNRGLGGNTIYF
TRBV28	TRBJ1-1	-	few	TGTGCCAGCAGCCCCAGGGGTACTGAAGCTTTCTTT	CASSPRGTEAFF
TRBV5-6	TRBJ2-3	-	-	TGTGCCAGCAGCTTGGGGGGGGACCTCCGCACAGATACGCAGTATTTT	CASSLGGDLRTDTQYF
TRBV4-2	TRBJ1-3	-	-	TGTGCCAGCAGCCAAGATCGGGCAGGGCGGAACACCATATATTTT	CASSQDRAGRNTIYF
TRBV5-6	TRBJ2-7	-	-	TGTGCCAGCAGCTTAGCACCGCCTTTCTACGAGCAGTACTTC	CASSLAPPFYEQYF
TRBV7-9	TRBJ1-6	-	-	TGTGCCAGCAGCTCCTATAACGGGAGCCCATATAATTCACCCCTCCACTTT	CASSSYNGSPYNSPLHF
TRBV6-5	TRBJ1-1	-	-	TGTGCCAGCAGTTACTCGATACAGGGGAACACTGAAGCTTTCTTT	CASSYSIQGNTEAFF
TRBV18	TRBJ2-7	-	-	TGTGCCAGCTCACTGCAACAGGGACCTTACTACGAGCAGTACTTC	CASSLQQGPYYEQYF
TRBV7-9	TRBJ1-2	TRBD1	-	TGTGCCAGCAGCTTATTAGGGACAGGGGAGGGCTACACCTTC	CASSLLGTGEGYTF
TRBV18	TRBJ2-5	TRBD1	-	TGTGCCAGCTCACCACGAGGGACAGGAGAGACCCAGTACTTC	CASSPRGTGETQYF
TRBV2	TRBJ1-5	-	-	TGTGCCAGCAGTGATTCCCTTTACACGACTAATCAGCCCCAGCATTTT	CASSDSLYTTNQPQHF
TRBV19	TRBJ1-5	TRBD1	-	TGTGCCAGTAGCCGGGGACAGTCGAGCAATCAGCCCCAGCATTTT	CASSRGQSSNQPQHF
TRBV4-1	TRBJ1-5	TRBD1	-	TGCGCCAGCAGCCAAGGACAGGGGAGCAATCAGCCCCAGCATTTT	CASSQGQGSNQPQHF
TRBV9	TRBJ2-7	TRBD1	few	TGTGCCAGCAGCTTCCGGGACAGGGACTACGAGCAGTACTTC	CASSFRDRDYEQYF
TRBV4-1	TRBJ2-5	-	-	TGCGCCAGCAGCCAAGGGAGCGCGCATCAAGAGACCCAGTACTTC	CASSQGSAHQETQYF
TRBV9	TRBJ2-7	-	-	TGTGCCAGCAGCGTAGAAGTCTGGGAGGACGAGCAGTACTTC	CASSVEVWEDEQYF
TRBV7-9	TRBJ2-2	-	-	TGTGCCAGCAGCGATTCGGGGTACACCGGGGAGCTGTTTTTT	CASSDSGYTGELFF
TRBV3-1/TRBV3-2	TRBJ2-7	TRBD2	few	TGTGCCAGCAGCCCCACGACTAGCGGGAGGGTTTTCTACGAGCAGTACTTC	CASSPTTSGRVFYEQYF
TRBV7-9	TRBJ1-1	-	-	TGTGCCAGCAGCTTAACTGTGAGCACTGAAGCTTTCTTT	CASSLTVSTEAFF
TRBV4-1	TRBJ2-7	-	-	TGCGCCAGCAGCCAAGACCCGGGGACCTACGAGCAGTACTTC	CASSQDPGTYEQYF
TRBV2	TRBJ1-5	-	-	TGTGCCAGCAGTGAAGTGGTAACGAGTCAGCCCCAGCATTTT	CASSEVVTSQPQHF
TRBV18	TRBJ2-7	-	-	TGTGCCAGCTCTCCTCCGGGGAGCTCCTACGAGCAGTACTTC	CASSPPGSSYEQYF
TRBV5-1	TRBJ2-3	TRBD2	-	TGCGCCAGCAGCCAAGGGACTAGCGGAGATACGCAGTATTTT	CASSQGTSGDTQYF
TRBV11-3	TRBJ2-7	-	-	TGTGCCAGCAGCTGGACTGGGCCCGACGGAGCCTACGAGCAGTACTTC	CASSWTGPDGAYEQYF
TRBV27	TRBJ2-7	-	-	TGTGCCAGCAGTTTATCGGCAGGTCTGGGTTACGAGCAGTACTTC	CASSLSAGLGYEQYF
TRBV6-5	TRBJ1-2	TRBD1	-	TGTGCCAGCAGTTCCAGACAGGGGCATAACTATGGCTACACCTTC	CASSSRQGHNYGYTF
TRBV30	TRBJ1-6	-	-	TGTGCCTGGAGTGTAAGCCCAAATTCACCCCTCCACTTT	CAWSVSPNSPLHF
TRBV11-3	TRBJ2-1	TRBD2	-	TGTGCCAGCAGCTTAGGTTCGGGAGGCGACAATGAGCAGTTCTTC	CASSLGSGGDNEQFF
TRBV4-3	TRBJ1-4	TRBD1	once	TGCGCCAGCAGCCGTTCTGGGGACAGCGCAAATGAAAAACTGTTTTTT	CASSRSGDSANEKLFF
TRBV30	TRBJ1-5	-	-	TGTGCCTGGAGCGTGCCTGGTTCTCGGGAGCCCCAGCATTTT	CAWSVPGSREPQHF
TRBV5-1	TRBJ2-7	TRBD2	-	TGCGCCAGCAGCCCAGGGACTAGCGGGCTCGAGCAGTACTTC	CASSPGTSGLEQYF
TRBV5-1	TRBJ2-2	TRBD2	-	TGCGCCAGCCGGAAGACTAGCGGGAGAAACGGGGAGCTGTTTTTT	CASRKTSGRNGELFF
TRBV5-6	TRBJ1-1	-	-	TGTGCCAGCAGCTTGGAACTGTCGAACACTGAAGCTTTCTTT	CASSLELSNTEAFF
TRBV7-6	TRBJ2-3	TRBD1	-	TGTGCCAGCTCTTATGGACAGGGCCGCACAGATACGCAGTATTTT	CASSYGQGRTDTQYF
TRBV11-3	TRBJ2-5	-	-	TGTGCCAGCAGCTTCGGGGTCCCAGGAAGACAGGACCAAGAGACCCAGTACTTC	CASSFGVPGRQDQETQYF
TRBV24-1	TRBJ2-3	-	-	TGTGCCACCAGTCGCCCCGGTCACTCAGATACGCAGTATTTT	CATSRPGHSDTQYF